This TCR beta chain was profiled in a study of post-analysis software for immune sequencing data. Study-level findings and limits: Patients with multiple sclerosis recorded significantly lower normalized Chao1 diversity than controls, the study found. Controls showed lower frequencies than patients for 5 or 6 TRBV segments, and TRBV5-6, TRBV5-1 and TRBV20-1 were among these.

This CDR3 comprises 17 residues. The V end lost 0 bases, the J end lost 2 bases, and 19 bases lay between the germline ends. Germline loops: CDR1 DFQATT, CDR2 SNEGSKA (reference sequence). Carried by the TCR beta cDNA libraries were unique molecular identifiers. From roughly 1 to 10 million T cells, hundreds of thousands of cDNA molecules were obtained. TCRdb re-derived calls from the PCR reads in MiXCR, one entry per CDR3 protein. The table lists more than 500,000 distinct CDR3 sequences, around a third of them singletons, with 4.5% to 7.5% in the top ten. This clonotype turned up a few times. As yet, its antigen is unknown.

V is TRBV20-1 and J is TRBJ2-5; weak D call: TRBD1 (5 bases). The TCR originated in a girl aged 2 to 17 with multiple sclerosis. The specimen was blood. CDR3 protein: CSARDPDQWGWQETQYF. The CDR3, as DNA: TGCAGTGCTAGAGATCCTGACCAGTGGGGCTGGCAAGAGACCCAGTACTTC.